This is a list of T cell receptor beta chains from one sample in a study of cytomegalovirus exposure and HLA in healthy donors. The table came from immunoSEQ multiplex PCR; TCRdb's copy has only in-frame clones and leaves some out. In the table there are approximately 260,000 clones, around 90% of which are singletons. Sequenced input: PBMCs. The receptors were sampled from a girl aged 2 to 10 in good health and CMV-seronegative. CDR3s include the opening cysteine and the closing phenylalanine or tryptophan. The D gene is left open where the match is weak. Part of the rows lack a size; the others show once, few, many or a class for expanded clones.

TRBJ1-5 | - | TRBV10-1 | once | TGCGCCAGCTCCCAGGGTGTAGGTCAGCCCCAGCATTTT | CASSQGVGQPQHF
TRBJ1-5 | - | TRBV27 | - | TGTGCCAGCAGTTTATCCCGGGGTGATCAGCCCCAGCATTTT | CASSLSRGDQPQHF
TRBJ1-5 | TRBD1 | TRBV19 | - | TGTGCCAGTATCCAATCGACAGGGGGCAATCAGCCCCAGCATTTT | CASIQSTGGNQPQHF
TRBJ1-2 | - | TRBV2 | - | TGTGCCAGCAGTGCCCTCCGGGACTCCTTC | CASSALRDSF
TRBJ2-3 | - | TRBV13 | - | TGTGCCAGCAGCTCCCCCTACACAGATACGCAGTATTTT | CASSSPYTDTQYF
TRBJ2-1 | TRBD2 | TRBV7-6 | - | TGTGCCAGCAGCTACTTAGCGGGAGTCAATAGAGATGAGCAGTTCTTC | CASSYLAGVNRDEQFF
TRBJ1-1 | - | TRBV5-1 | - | TGCGCCAGCAGCATAGGACAGATTAACATGAACACTGAAGCTTTCTTT | CASSIGQINMNTEAFF
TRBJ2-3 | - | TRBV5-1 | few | TGCGCCAGCAGCTTGGAAGGGGCCAGCACAGATACGCAGTATTTT | CASSLEGASTDTQYF
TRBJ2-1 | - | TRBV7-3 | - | TGTGCCAGCAGCGCTGGGACATCCACCAATGAGCAGTTCTTC | CASSAGTSTNEQFF
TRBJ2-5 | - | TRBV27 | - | TGTGCCAGCAGTTTAGATAGGGGGTCGACCCAGTACTTC | CASSLDRGSTQYF
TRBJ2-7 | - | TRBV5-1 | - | TGCGCCAGCAGCTTGGTGGCCGGCCCGAGGCCCTACGAGCAGTACTTC | CASSLVAGPRPYEQYF
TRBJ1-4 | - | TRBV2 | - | TGTGCCAGCAGTGAAACACCTCCTAATGAAAAACTGTTTTTT | CASSETPPNEKLFF
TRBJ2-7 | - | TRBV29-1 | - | TGCAGCGTTGGCAGGGGTGCCTACGAGCAGTACTTC | CSVGRGAYEQYF
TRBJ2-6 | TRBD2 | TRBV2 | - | TGTGCCAGCATTATGGCTAGCGGTAGGGGACCCCGATCTGGGGCCAACGTCCTGACTTTC | CASIMASGRGPRSGANVLTF
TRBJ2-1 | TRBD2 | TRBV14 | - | TGTGCCAGCAGCCCCGGGCGGGGGACCTACAATGAGCAGTTCTTC | CASSPGRGTYNEQFF
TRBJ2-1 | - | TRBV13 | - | TGTGCCACCAGAGGAGGGAGCCAAGATGAGCAGTTCTTC | CATRGGSQDEQFF
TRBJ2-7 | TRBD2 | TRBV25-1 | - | TGTGCCAGCAGTGAAGGGGCTAGCGGGAGCTGGGTCGAGCAGTACTTC | CASSEGASGSWVEQYF
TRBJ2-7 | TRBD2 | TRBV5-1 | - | TGCGCCAGCAGCGCCCACCCCCAGACTAGCGCGATCTCCTACGAGCAGTACTTC | CASSAHPQTSAISYEQYF
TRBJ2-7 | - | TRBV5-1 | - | TGCGCCAGCAGCTTGGCACCCTCCGACATCTACGAGCAGTACTTC | CASSLAPSDIYEQYF
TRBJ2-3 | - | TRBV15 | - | TGTGCCACCAGCAGAGCGGGGGTGGAATCAGATACGCAGTATTTT | CATSRAGVESDTQYF
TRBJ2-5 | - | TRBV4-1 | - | TGCGCCAGCAGCCACACAAAGCTAACGGGAGAGACCCAGTACTTC | CASSHTKLTGETQYF
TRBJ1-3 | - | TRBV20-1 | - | TGCAGTGCTAGTACTGGAAACACCATATATTTT | CSASTGNTIYF
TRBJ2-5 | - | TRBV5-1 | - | TGCGCCAGCAGCCCCGACAGGGACTCAATAGGGCAAGAGACCCAGTACTTC | CASSPDRDSIGQETQYF
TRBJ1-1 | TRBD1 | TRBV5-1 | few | TGCGCCAGCAGCCCGGACAGGGCGGGGAGGGCTTTCTTT | CASSPDRAGRAFF
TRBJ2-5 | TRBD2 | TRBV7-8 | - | TGTGCCAGCAGCTCCCGGGGGGGGCTACAAGAGACCCAGTACTTC | CASSSRGGLQETQYF
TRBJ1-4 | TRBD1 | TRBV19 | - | TGTGCCAGTAGCCAACAGGGGAGGTCAACTAATGAAAAACTGTTTTTT | CASSQQGRSTNEKLFF
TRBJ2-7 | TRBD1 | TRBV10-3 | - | TGTGCCATCAGTGAGTCCCCGGGACAGGGATCCTACGAGCAGTACTTC | CAISESPGQGSYEQYF
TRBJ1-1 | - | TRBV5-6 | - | TGTGCCAGCAGCTTGGGTAGGGGCGAAGCTTTCTTT | CASSLGRGEAFF
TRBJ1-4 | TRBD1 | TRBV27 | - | TGTGCCAGCAGTTTAACAGGGGGCAGAGAAAAACTGTTTTTT | CASSLTGGREKLFF
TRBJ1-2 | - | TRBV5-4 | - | TGTGCCAGCAGCTATGTGGGGCTTGGCTATGGCTACACCTTC | CASSYVGLGYGYTF
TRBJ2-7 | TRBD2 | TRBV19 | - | TGTGCCAGTAGTGACTATGCGGGAGTCTCCTCCTACGAGCAGTACTTC | CASSDYAGVSSYEQYF
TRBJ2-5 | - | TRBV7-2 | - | TGTGCCAGCAGCTTAGGGGGCAGACAAGAGACCCAGTACTTC | CASSLGGRQETQYF
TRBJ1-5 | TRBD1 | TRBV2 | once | TGTGCCAGCAGGACAGGGGGCAATCAGCCCCAGCATTTT | CASRTGGNQPQHF
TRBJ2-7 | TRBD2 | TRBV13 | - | TGTGCCAGCAACCTAGCGGGAGACGAGCAGTACTTC | CASNLAGDEQYF
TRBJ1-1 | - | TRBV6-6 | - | TGTGCCAGCAGGGCAGGTAATGAAGCTTTCTTT | CASRAGNEAFF
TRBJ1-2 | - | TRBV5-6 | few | TGTGCCAGCAGCTTGGACAGGGACTATGGCTACACCTTC | CASSLDRDYGYTF
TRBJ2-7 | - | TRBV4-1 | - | TGCGCCAGCAGCCAAGATCTTCTTCCCTACGAGCAGTACTTC | CASSQDLLPYEQYF
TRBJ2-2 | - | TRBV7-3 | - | TGTGCCAGCAGCCTGGGGCCTCTACTTACCACCGGGGAGCTGTTTTTT | CASSLGPLLTTGELFF
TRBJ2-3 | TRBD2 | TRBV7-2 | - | TGTGCCAGCAGCGCCGCGGGACTAGCGGGCACAGATACGCAGTATTTT | CASSAAGLAGTDTQYF
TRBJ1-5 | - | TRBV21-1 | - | TGTGCCAGCAGCATAGGGACAGGGGAGGGTCAGCCCCAGCATTTT | CASSIGTGEGQPQHF
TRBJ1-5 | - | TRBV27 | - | TGTGCCAGCAGTTGGGGGGGAGTAGCTCAGCCCCAGCATTTT | CASSWGGVAQPQHF
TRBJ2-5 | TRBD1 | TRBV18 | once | TGTGCCAGCTCAGGACGACAGGGGGAAGAGACCCAGTACTTC | CASSGRQGEETQYF
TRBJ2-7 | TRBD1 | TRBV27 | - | TGTGCCAGCAGTCGCCTTCTGGACAGGCCCCTGAGAGGGTACGAGCAGTACTTC | CASSRLLDRPLRGYEQYF
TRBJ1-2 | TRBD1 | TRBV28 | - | TGTGCCAGCAGTCCCACGCGACAGGGAGGCTACACCTTC | CASSPTRQGGYTF
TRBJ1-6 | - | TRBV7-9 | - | TGTTCCAGCGGGGAGGGTCGTCAATCCTATAATTCACCCCTCCACTTT | CSSGEGRQSYNSPLHF
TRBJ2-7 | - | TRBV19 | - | TGTGCCAGTAGTATGATTTTGGCGGGGCCGGACGACGAGCAGTACTTC | CASSMILAGPDDEQYF
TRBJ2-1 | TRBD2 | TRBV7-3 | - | TGTGCCTACCGGGAGGGACTTAACAATGAGCAGTTCTTC | CAYREGLNNEQFF
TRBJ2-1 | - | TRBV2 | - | TGTGCCAGCAGTGAATCGACGGGGAGTTACAATGAGCAGTTCTTC | CASSESTGSYNEQFF
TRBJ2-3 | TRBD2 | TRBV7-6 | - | TGTGCCAGCAGCTTACTAGCGGGGGGAACCTCGGATACGCAGTATTTT | CASSLLAGGTSDTQYF
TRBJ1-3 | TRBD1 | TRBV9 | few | TGTGCCAGCAGCGGTGAACAGGGGGCTCCCGGAAACACCATATATTTT | CASSGEQGAPGNTIYF
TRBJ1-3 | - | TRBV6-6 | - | TGTGCCAGCTTTGACTTTAATCCCCACTCTGGAAACACCATATATTTT | CASFDFNPHSGNTIYF
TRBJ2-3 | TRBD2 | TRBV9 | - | TGTGCCAGCAGCGCCTACGGACTAGCGGGGGGGTTCACAGATACGCAGTATTTT | CASSAYGLAGGFTDTQYF
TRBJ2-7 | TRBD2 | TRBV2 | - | TGTGCCAGCCGTGTAGAGGAACGGCGGGAGCAGGAAGAGCAGTACTTC | CASRVEERREQEEQYF